The 6 T cell receptor beta chains reported below all come from one sample, sequenced in a study of tumor-infiltrating lymphocytes in primary liver carcinoma. Alongside blood RNA obtained from unsorted whole blood, germline DNA was also extracted. From about 490 ng of total RNA, TCR beta-specific cDNA was reverse-transcribed using a constant-region primer. Slightly modified ARM-PCR with three nested multiplex PCR rounds yielded TCR beta libraries. The first two PCR rounds used TRBV1-TRBV30 primers with a Cbeta primer, around 10 cycles each. TCRdb ran MiXCR on the multiplex PCR reads and lists one entry per CDR3 protein. Here the sample spans roughly 180,000 distinct CDR3 sequences, 60% being singletons. The specimen sequenced was peripheral blood. Every receptor here comes from a man in his forties or fifties with primary liver carcinoma and hepatitis B virus infection.

The CDR3 sequence is CAWSVQGTSGYTF. The CDR3 DNA follows: TGTGCCTGGAGTGTACAGGGGACCAGCGGCTACACCTTC. The genes are TRBV30 and TRBJ1-2; TRBD1 aligns across 7 bases. Germline CDR1 GTSNPN, CDR2 SVGIG (reference sequence). J lost 8 bases, V lost 0 bases, and 6 bases had no gene match. The CDR3 runs to 13 residues.

The chain uses TRBV6-5 and TRBJ1-2; 11 bases agree with TRBD1. Losses at the gene ends were 5 bases for V and 8 bases for J; bases not matched to a gene: 7. Germline V gene sequence: CDR1 MNHEY, CDR2 SVGAGI. This CDR3 has 14 amino acids. DNA for the CDR3: TGTGCCAGCAGTATGTGGACAGGGGGCGACGGCTACACCTTC. It is translated as CASSMWTGGDGYTF.

A remark on this clonotype: A much larger clone differs from this one at a single base, so this may be a read error. V and J are TRBV29-1 and TRBJ2-7; D unresolved. Per the germline V gene, CDR1 is SQVTM and CDR2 is ANQGSEA. This CDR3 has 14 amino acids. CDR3 in DNA: TGCAGCGTTGAAGGCGGTGTAGGTTCCTACGAGAAGTACTTC. Its protein is CSVEGGVGSYEKYF.

For this clonotype: The junction does not match germline at one end; this may be a read error. The V gene is TRBV29-1, the J gene TRBJ2-2, with D perhaps assigned TRBD1 or TRBD2 (7 bases each). The CDR3 extends over 14 amino acids. The germline V gene encodes CDR1 SQVTM and CDR2 ANQGSEA. As DNA, the CDR3 is TGCAGCGTTGGGGGAGGGGGCTACACCGGGGAGCGGTTTTTT. This translates into CSVGGGGYTGERFF.

The chain combines TRBV4-2 with TRBJ2-3; D remains ambiguous. V was clipped by 3 bases and J by 11 bases, with 9 bases between them. CDR1 and CDR2 from the germline V gene are LGHNA and YNFKEQ. The CDR3 consists of 11 residues. The DNA of the CDR3 is TGTGCCAGCAGCCACCAGTCGGTGCAGTATTTT. Amino acid sequence: CASSHQSVQYF.

Regarding this clonotype: This may be a read error, as it is one base from a much larger clone. V usage is TRBV14 and J usage is TRBJ2-7; D not certain. The CDR3 totals 15 residues. Trimming pared 0 bases from V and 2 bases from J, leaving 11 bases between. Germline values: CDR1 SGHDN, CDR2 FVKESK. CDR3 in amino acids: CASSQDQVRTYEQYF. The CDR3 region has the DNA TGTGCCAGCAGCCAAGATCAGGTCAGAACCTACGAGCAGTACTTC.